A selection of T cell receptor beta chains follows, all from one sample in a study of OX40 agonist ivuxolimab in advanced cancers. Repertoires were generated with immunoSEQ multiplex PCR, while TCRdb's copy carries only in-frame clones and drops some. The sample consists of about 83,000 clones, around 90% of them appearing once. Sequencing was performed on CD4+ or CD8+ T cells sorted from blood, taken in a trial of the OX40 agonist ivuxolimab. These receptor sequences come from an adult with an advanced solid tumor such as melanoma, head and neck, liver or kidney cancer. CDR3s include the opening cysteine and the closing phenylalanine or tryptophan. The D gene is left open where the match is weak. Some rows have no size entry. The others give once, few or many, or a class for an expanded clone.

J gene	D gene	V gene	clone size	CDR3 DNA	CDR3 protein
TRBJ2-1	NA	TRBV5-1	NA	TGCGCCAGCAGCTTGGATCAGGGAAACAATGAGCAGTTCTTC	CASSLDQGNNEQFF
TRBJ2-7	NA	TRBV10-3	NA	TGTGCCACCTCCGGGGGAGGAACCTACGAGCAGTACTTC	CATSGGGTYEQYF
TRBJ2-3	NA	TRBV14	NA	TGTGCCAGCAGCCAAGCTTTTCCGGATACGCAGTATTTT	CASSQAFPDTQYF
TRBJ2-2	NA	TRBV27	NA	TGTGCCAGCAGTTCCCAGGGGCACACCGGGGAGCTGTTTTTT	CASSSQGHTGELFF
TRBJ2-7	TRBD1	TRBV28	NA	TGTGCCAGCAGTTCACCCGGGACAGGGAATCTCTACGAGCAGTACTTC	CASSSPGTGNLYEQYF
TRBJ1-1	NA	TRBV9	NA	TGTGCCAGCAGCGTAGACGACGGAAGGAATACTGAAGCTTTCTTT	CASSVDDGRNTEAFF
TRBJ2-7	NA	TRBV21-1	NA	TGTGCCAGCTCCGGGACAGGGACCCCCCGGGTGTTCTACGAGCAGTACTTC	CASSGTGTPRVFYEQYF
TRBJ2-6	NA	TRBV28	NA	TGTGCCAGCAGTTTATCACAGGGAACTTTCCTTGACTCTGGGGCCAACGTCCTGACTTTC	CASSLSQGTFLDSGANVLTF
TRBJ2-1	TRBD2	TRBV6-1	NA	TGTGCCAGCAGTGACCCCGGCGGACCTAGCGGGGTCAATGAGCAGTTCTTC	CASSDPGGPSGVNEQFF
TRBJ2-2	TRBD1	TRBV29-1	NA	TGCAGCGTACCCGGGACAGGGGGCACTTCGGTCGGGGAGCTGTTTTTT	CSVPGTGGTSVGELFF
TRBJ2-3	TRBD1	TRBV6-5	NA	TGTGCCAGCACCGTCCCGGGACAGGGAGATACGCAGTATTTT	CASTVPGQGDTQYF
TRBJ2-5	NA	TRBV28	NA	TGTGCCAGCTATTCCGGGACACTAACGGGAGAGACCCAGTACTTC	CASYSGTLTGETQYF
TRBJ2-7	NA	TRBV6-5	few	TGTGCCAGCAGCCACAGGGTTGGCAACGAGCAGTACTTC	CASSHRVGNEQYF
TRBJ2-5	NA	TRBV5-1	NA	TGCGCCAGCAGCTTGGACGGGGAGGCCCAGTACTTC	CASSLDGEAQYF
TRBJ2-1	NA	TRBV28	NA	TGTGCCAGCAGTTTAGGCAGGGGGAGGGGTGAGCAGTTCTTC	CASSLGRGRGEQFF
TRBJ1-5	TRBD1	TRBV27	NA	TGTGCCAGCAGTTTTGGGACAGGGGGAAATAGCAATCAGCCCCAGCATTTT	CASSFGTGGNSNQPQHF
TRBJ2-1	NA	TRBV5-1	NA	TGCGCCAGCAGCTTGGACACTAGCCGTGGGGAGCAGTTCTTC	CASSLDTSRGEQFF